One T cell receptor (beta chain) is described in this entry. The data belong to a study of blood T cell repertoires in COVID-19. Whole-study context: The origin of the acute and convalescent COVID-19 samples was the United States, Italy and Spain.

CDR3 size: 14 residues. With V trimmed by 10 bases and J by 7 bases, 10 bases remained unmatched. CDR1 and CDR2 (germline): MNHEY, SVGAGI. TCRdb keeps only in-frame clones here, not all; method: immunoSEQ multiplex PCR. The sample carries about 130,000 clones, approximately 83% recorded once. The chain is built from TRBV6-5 and TRBJ2-2; 9 positions match TRBD1. Sequencing was done on a sample of peripheral blood. The TCR was taken from a woman in her fifties or sixties who had recovered from COVID-19. Here the CDR3 reads CAILAGTGSGELFF. CDR3 sequence (DNA): TGTGCCATCCTCGCCGGGACAGGGAGCGGGGAGCTGTTTTTT.